This is a list of T cell receptor beta chains from one sample in a study of response to subunit inactivated influenza vaccine. MiXCR, applied by TCRdb to the RT-PCR reads, yields one record per CDR3 protein. The sample contains roughly 520,000 distinct CDR3 sequences, around 25% of which appear only once. The sample consisted of CD4+ T cells sorted from PBMCs, taken roughly 5 days after vaccination. The receptor source for this set is a man aged 45-65 years who received an inactivated influenza vaccine. Both conserved end residues are trimmed from each CDR3. Fields, in order: V gene, J gene, CDR3 protein.

v_gene: TRBV29-1
j_gene: TRBJ1-1
CDR3aa: SVGFALNTEAF

v_gene: TRBV12-3/TRBV12-4
j_gene: TRBJ2-5
CDR3aa: ASSLIRGEETQY

v_gene: TRBV5-6
j_gene: TRBJ2-3
CDR3aa: ASSLVATGDTQY

v_gene: TRBV20-1
j_gene: TRBJ2-7
CDR3aa: SARDVRDSYEQY

v_gene: TRBV27
j_gene: TRBJ2-7
CDR3aa: ASSLFRGSSYEQY

v_gene: TRBV6-5
j_gene: TRBJ2-3
CDR3aa: ASRSTSGGSDTQY

v_gene: TRBV5-5
j_gene: TRBJ2-5
CDR3aa: ASSVAPRSGETQY

v_gene: TRBV5-5
j_gene: TRBJ1-5
CDR3aa: ASSLGPLAGRGQPQH

v_gene: TRBV7-2
j_gene: TRBJ1-5
CDR3aa: ASSLNQGSNQPQH

v_gene: TRBV3-1
j_gene: TRBJ2-7
CDR3aa: ASSQAGGTGLPYEQY

v_gene: TRBV6-1
j_gene: TRBJ2-2
CDR3aa: ASGRDRSGGHTGELF